This TCR beta chain was identified during a study of T cells in Graves' hyperthyroidism and ophthalmopathy. Study background: Peripheral blood draws took place at initial diagnosis, ahead of any treatment.

This clonotype was observed at least ten times. The target antigen is unknown. Study-wide findings and caveats: Ophthalmopathy was told apart from stable hyperthyroidism by a 13 V-J model.

The TCR beta CDR3 regions underwent amplification using RNA transcripts as the source. TCR CDR3 regions were first amplified by RT-PCR with HTBI primers. A single record per CDR3 protein comes from TCRdb applying MiXCR to the multiplex PCR reads. The sample includes some 600,000 distinct CDR3 sequences, about 15% of them seen just once. Germline CDR1 is GTSNPN and CDR2 is SVGIG (reference sequence). The V end lost 5 bases, the J end lost 4 bases, and 9 bases lay between the germline ends. This CDR3 has 12 residues. Patients were excluded for uncontrolled infection, other autoimmune disease, pregnancy or lactation.

Sequencing input: blood. This sequence joins TRBV30 and TRBJ1-5; D possibly corresponds to TRBD1 (6 bases). This receptor was taken from a woman younger than 45 with Graves' hyperthyroidism that later progressed to Graves' ophthalmopathy. This CDR3 reads CAWGGGNQPQHF. The CDR3 DNA sequence: TGTGCCTGGGGAGGGGGGAATCAGCCCCAGCATTTT.